A single sample gave rise to the 13 T cell receptor beta chains below, sequenced in a study of T cells after posttransplantation cyclophosphamide. Generated by immunoSEQ multiplex PCR, the TCRdb table keeps only in-frame clones and is missing some. The sample has about 14,000 clones; about four fifths are singletons. Sequencing used memory CD4+ T cells sorted from PBMCs. The receptors here all came from a man aged 50-60 years.

This chain uses TRBV21-1 with TRBJ2-6; no DNA check was done on the table's D call, TRBD1. TRBV21-1 represents a pseudogene. This CDR3 is 17 amino acids long. CDR3 nucleotides: TGTGCCAGTAAGACAGGGGAGGGTCCGGCTGGGGCCAACGTCCTGACTTTC. Translation gives CASKTGEGPAGANVLTF.

The CDR3 DNA reads TGCGCCAGCAGCTTGAAGTCCCCCACTGAATATAGCAATCAGCCCCAGCATTTT. Residues: CASSLKSPTEYSNQPQHF. This rearrangement joins TRBV5-1 to TRBJ1-5; D gene ambiguous. The CDR3 has 18 residues. Trimming removed 1 base at V and 0 bases at J, with 17 bases between. Germline V CDR1 and CDR2: SGHRS, YFSETQ. The whole variable domain, filled in from reference TRBV5-1 and TRBJ1-5, reads KAGVTQTPRYLIKTRGQQVTLSCSPISGHRSVSWYQQTPGQGLQFLFEYFSETQRNKGNFPGRFSGRQFSNSRSEMNVSTLELGDSALYLCASSLKSPTEYSNQPQHFGDGTRLSIL.

The rearrangement uses TRBV10-3 and TRBJ1-2, with a possible D match to TRBD1 (5 bases). The CDR3 consists of 17 residues. Trimming stripped 3 bases from V and 0 bases from J, with 17 bases between. CDR1 is ENHRY and CDR2 is SYGVKD in the germline V gene. This chain's CDR3 is CAISDGGGTRANYGYTF. CDR3 coding DNA: TGTGCCATCAGTGACGGTGGAGGGACTAGAGCTAACTATGGCTACACCTTC.

The V and J genes are TRBV28 and TRBJ1-6, with D unresolved. This CDR3 region has 13 residues. Trimming removed 5 bases at V and 7 bases at J, with 9 bases between. Germline V gives CDR1 MDHEN, CDR2 SYDVKM. The CDR3 spells CASSPPLNSPLHF. In DNA form, the CDR3 reads TGTGCCAGCAGTCCCCCCTTGAATTCACCCCTCCACTTT.

The rearrangement joins TRBV19 to TRBJ1-6, with D possibly TRBD1 on 6 matching bases. Trimming removed 5 bases at V and 11 bases at J, with 16 bases between. The CDR3 runs 14 residues. Germline V CDR1 and CDR2: LNHDA, SQIVND (reference sequence). The CDR3, as DNA: TGTGCCAGTAGTCCGACAGGAGAAGGGACACCCCTCCACTTT. Protein sequence: CASSPTGEGTPLHF. Variable domain in full (rest from reference TRBV19 and TRBJ1-6): DGGITQSPKYLFRKEGQNVTLSCEQNLNHDAMYWYRQDPGQGLRLIYYSQIVNDFQKGDIAEGYSVSREKKESFPLTVTSAQKNPTAFYLCASSPTGEGTPLHFGNGTRLTVT.

The V gene is TRBV9, the J gene TRBJ1-1; D unclear. Germline V lookup: CDR1 SGDLS, CDR2 YYNGEE. The V gene lost 3 bases and the J gene lost 0 bases, with 24 bases spanning the gap. This CDR3 is built from 19 residues. Written as DNA, the CDR3 is TGTGCCAGCAGCGACCCGAGAACAGAATTACGCGTATTGAACACTGAAGCTTTCTTT. Translation gives CASSDPRTELRVLNTEAFF.

On this clone: Germline is not matched at one junction end, which may reflect a read error. Other DNA sequences from this sample encode an identical CDR3 as well. The CDR3 loop reads CASRGTSGRINEQFF. The CDR3 region has the DNA TGTGCCAGCAGGGGGACTAGCGGGAGAATCAATGAGCAATTCTTC. This rearrangement joins TRBV2 to TRBJ2-1; TRBD2 matches 14 bases. Germline values: CDR1 SNHLY, CDR2 FYNNEI. The CDR3 runs 15 residues.

V usage is TRBV5-5 and J usage is TRBJ2-7; TRBD1 agrees at 9 bases. Germline V gene lookup returns CDR1 SGHKS and CDR2 YYEKEE (reference sequence). This CDR3 spans 16 amino acids. V lost 4 bases and J lost 3; bases outside the gene matches: 11. The CDR3 sequence is CASSPNRQGGDYEQYF. For the CDR3, the DNA is TGTGCCAGCAGCCCGAATAGACAGGGGGGGGACTACGAGCAGTACTTC.

This clone was seen a few times. The chain employs TRBV6-6 and TRBJ1-6; no firm D call. The CDR3 is 12 residues long. CDR1 and CDR2 from the germline V gene are MNHNY and SVGAGI (reference sequence). The germline V and J ends were trimmed by 4 bases and 13 bases, with 11 bases remaining between them. CDR3 bases: TGTGCCAGCAGTTCGAGAGTCCCGCCCCTCCACTTT. Translating it yields CASSSRVPPLHF.

The chain carries TRBV11-3 and TRBJ2-5, with D possibly TRBD1 on 5 matching bases. The CDR3 sequence is 13 residues long. V was shortened by 3 bases and J by 5 bases, with 10 bases between the two germline ends. Looked up from germline, CDR1 is SGHNT and CDR2 is YENEEA. For the CDR3, the DNA is TGTGCCAGCAGCTTGCAGGGCCGGGAGACCCAGTACTTC. Residues: CASSLQGRETQYF.

This clone was seen more than once but under ten times. The J gene is TRBJ1-5, the V gene TRBV4-1; possibly TRBD1 for D (5 bases). Trimming pared 1 base from V and 7 bases from J, leaving 8 bases between. CDR3 length equals 13 residues. Germline CDR1 and CDR2: MGHRA and YSYEKL. CDR3 sequence (DNA): TGCGCCAGCAGCCAAGTAGGGGTACAGCCCCAGCATTTT. It specifies CASSQVGVQPQHF.

This rearrangement joins TRBV29-1 to TRBJ2-4, with D possibly being TRBD2 (7 bases). Germline loops: CDR1 SQVTM, CDR2 ANQGSEA. V was cut by 6 bases and J by 6 bases, with 21 bases left in between. The CDR3 length is 15 residues. DNA for the CDR3: TGCAGCGTCACGCCGTGGGGAGGGGGAGTAAACATTCAGTACTTC. Its protein product is CSVTPWGGGVNIQYF.

A remark on this clone: This sample includes further DNA sequences coding for the same CDR3. This chain uses TRBV2 with TRBJ1-4, with TRBD1 as a possible D gene (6 bases). This CDR3 is built from 15 residues. Trimming shortened V by 3 bases and J by 2 bases, and 10 bases separated the two germline ends. Per the germline V gene, CDR1 is SNHLY and CDR2 is FYNNEI. CDR3 loop: CASSDTGHTNEKLFF. The CDR3 coding sequence is TGTGCCAGCAGTGATACGGGACACACTAATGAAAAACTGTTTTTT.